The 5 T cell receptor beta chains presented below share a single source sample, sequenced in a study of T-cell reconstitution after alpha-beta-depleted transplantation in children. Preparation of the TCRbeta library was carried out with unique molecular identifiers. TCRdb called the PCR reads again in MiXCR, with one record for every CDR3 protein. Of about 610,000 distinct CDR3 sequences listed, 8% to 11% are singletons. The sequenced sample was PBMCs from the stem cell graft donor, obtained from the stem cell graft. The receptors were gathered from a human donor who donated a stem cell graft to a child with acute myeloid leukemia.

CDR3 DNA sequence: TGCAGTGCTAGAGACCGGACTAGCGGGAGGGCCAATGAGCAGTTCTTC. Protein sequence: CSARDRTSGRANEQFF. V gene TRBV20-1 combines with J gene TRBJ2-1; 15 nucleotides align to TRBD2. V lost 0 bases to trimming and J lost 6 bases; unmatched junction nucleotides: 3. This CDR3 contains 16 residues. The germline V gene encodes CDR1 DFQATT and CDR2 SNEGSKA (reference sequence).

The rearrangement links TRBV6-6 to TRBJ2-7; D tentatively fits TRBD1 or TRBD2 (6 bases each). Germline CDR1 reads MNHNY; CDR2 reads SVGAGI (reference sequence). The CDR3 totals 13 residues. Between the trimmed V and J ends, which lost 5 bases and 11 bases, there was a span of 19 bases. CDR3 sequence (DNA): TGTGCCAGCAGTCTTTGGAGGGGGAATTCGGAGTACTTC. It translates to CASSLWRGNSEYF.

This sequence joins TRBV24-1 and TRBJ2-7; the D call may be TRBD1 or TRBD2 (5 bases each). The CDR3 runs 15 residues. V was cut by 2 bases and J by 6 bases, with 16 bases left in between. The germline gives CDR1 KGHDR, CDR2 SFDVKD. The CDR3 bases are TGTGCCACCAGTGATTCGAGGGACCTACTAATCGAGCAGTACTTC. Translating gives CATSDSRDLLIEQYF.

This clonotype was found a few times. The chain joins TRBV3-1 to TRBJ1-1; no firm D call. Germline V gives CDR1 LGHDT, CDR2 YNNKEL (reference sequence). CDR3 length: 14 residues. The germline V and J ends were trimmed by 4 bases and 1 base, with 10 bases remaining between them. The CDR3 loop is CASSRLSKNTEAFF. For the CDR3, the DNA is TGTGCCAGCAGCCGCCTCTCCAAGAACACTGAAGCTTTCTTT. Drawing the rest from reference TRBV3-1 and TRBJ1-1, the complete variable domain is DTAVSQTPKYLVTQMGNDKSIKCEQNLGHDTMYWYKQDSKKFLKIMFSYNNKELIINETVPNRFSPKSPDKAHLNLHINSLELGDSAVYFCASSRLSKNTEAFFGQGTRLTVV.

This clonotype was seen ten or more times. V usage is TRBV29-1 and J usage is TRBJ2-7, with no clear D. V lost 5 bases to trimming and J lost 4 bases, with 12 bases between them. The germline V gene has CDR1 SQVTM and CDR2 ANQGSEA. This CDR3 comprises 12 residues. CDR3 sequence: CSVLTTPYEQYF. As DNA, the CDR3 is TGCAGCGTTCTGACGACACCGTACGAGCAGTACTTC.